This TCR beta chain is from a study of breast tumors, draining lymph nodes, adjacent tissues. Study outcomes and limitations: Tumors had less TCR diversity than lymph nodes, more than nontumor tissue. Tumor T cell lymph node origin was a supported hypothesis, not proven. Tumor and nontumor repertoires were significantly more similar in luminal-like than in basal-like breast cancer.

For this clonotype: What it recognizes is unknown.

Samples came from axillary lymph nodes draining the breast cancer. TCRdb re-derived calls from the multiplex PCR reads in MiXCR, one entry per CDR3 protein. The sample shows some 250,000 distinct CDR3 sequences, 30% to 35% of them seen only once. Germline trimming cut 4 bases from V and 4 bases from J; bases unmatched to any gene: 6. Germline CDR1 reads DFQATT; CDR2 reads SNEGSKA (reference sequence). The CDR3 is 14 amino acids. This chain connects TRBV20-1 to TRBJ1-2; 10 nucleotides match TRBD1. The receptor comes from a female donor with breast cancer. Some clones in this sample may be carry-over from other donors' samples. Sequencing input: axillary lymph node tissue. In nucleotides, the CDR3 is TGCAGTGCTACTTCCCGGGACAGGGGCTATGGCTACACCTTC. Encoded protein: CSATSRDRGYGYTF.